These 31 T cell receptor beta chains share one sample of origin, sequenced in a study of CXCR3 chemokines and chemotherapy response in bladder cancer. TCRdb re-called the PCR reads through MiXCR, storing one row per CDR3 protein. The sample has several thousand distinct CDR3 sequences; roughly 14% are singletons. This material was acquired from a patient whose treatment included neoadjuvant chemotherapy. The receptors originated from a human donor with bladder cancer that responded to neoadjuvant chemotherapy.

This clonotype was counted many times. This rearrangement joins TRBV18 to TRBJ2-3; perhaps TRBD1 as D (5 bases). Trimming removed 4 bases from V and 2 bases from J, with 13 bases in between. The CDR3 has 15 amino acids. Germline-derived CDR1 and CDR2 are KGHSH and LQKENI. The CDR3 nucleotides are TGTGCCAGCTCACACAGGACCCCCGACACAGATACGCAGTATTTT. This sequence encodes CASSHRTPDTDTQYF.

This clonotype qualifies as medium-sized. V and J are TRBV30 and TRBJ1-6; D call uncertain. Germline lookup yields CDR1 GTSNPN and CDR2 SVGIG (reference sequence). The length of the CDR3 is 12 residues. V dropped 5 bases and J dropped 13 bases, with 15 bases sitting between them. CDR3 residues: CAWGPARSPLHF. CDR3 in DNA: TGTGCCTGGGGCCCAGCGAGAAGCCCCCTCCACTTT. Drawing the rest from reference TRBV30 and TRBJ1-6, the complete variable domain is SQTIHQWPATLVQPVGSPLSLECTVEGTSNPNLYWYRQAAGRGLQLLFYSVGIGQISSEVPQNLSASRPQDRQFILSSKKLLLSDSGFYLCAWGPARSPLHFGNGTRLTVT.

This clonotype has ten or more counts. The chain is built from TRBV12-3 or TRBV12-4 and TRBJ2-7; 10 bases match TRBD1. Germline trimming cut 4 bases from V and 5 bases from J; bases unmatched to any gene: 5. The CDR3 extends over 14 amino acids. In DNA form, the CDR3 reads TGTGCCAGCAGTTCCCACGGGACAGGGGACGAGCAGTACTTC. It translates to CASSSHGTGDEQYF.

By sample share, this clonotype is medium-sized. V gene TRBV24-1 combines with J gene TRBJ1-2, with no clear D. Looked up from germline, CDR1 is KGHDR and CDR2 is SFDVKD. The V gene lost 5 bases and the J gene lost 5 bases, with 8 bases spanning the gap. The CDR3 extends over 12 amino acids. CDR3 sequence: CATSAPEYGYTF. The CDR3 DNA is TGTGCCACCAGTGCCCCAGAATATGGCTACACCTTC.

The V gene is TRBV25-1, the J gene TRBJ1-2, with D hard to call. The germline V gene has CDR1 MGHDK and CDR2 SYGVNS. CDR3 length: 12 residues. Trimming stripped 4 bases from V and 7 bases from J, with 10 bases between. CDR3 amino acids: CASSAPRSGYTF. The CDR3 region has the DNA TGTGCCAGCAGTGCGCCGCGAAGTGGCTACACCTTC.

The rearrangement uses TRBV11-2 and TRBJ1-1; D not certain. Deletions cut 4 bases from V and 3 bases from J, with 18 bases between. The CDR3 contains 16 residues. Germline CDR1 SGHAT, CDR2 FQNNGV. The CDR3 loop is CASSSTPTRQDTEAFF. The CDR3 DNA follows: TGTGCCAGCAGCTCGACCCCTACGCGGCAGGACACTGAAGCTTTCTTT. The complete variable domain, with remaining parts taken from reference TRBV11-2 and TRBJ1-1, reads EAGVAQSPRYKIIEKRQSVAFWCNPISGHATLYWYQQILGQGPKLLIQFQNNGVVDDSQLPKDRFSAERLKGVDSTLKIQPAKLEDSAVYLCASSSTPTRQDTEAFFGQGTRLTVV.

The sample holds one count of this clonotype. A far larger clone lies a single base away; this is likely a read error. V is TRBV6-1 and J is TRBJ2-7, with D perhaps TRBD1 (7 bases). The V gene's germline CDR1 is MNHNS and CDR2 SASEGT. This CDR3 is 13 amino acids long. V was cut by 4 bases and J by 7 bases, with 14 bases left in between. CDR3 region: CASSVQGGNEQYF. The CDR3 coding sequence is TGTGCCAGCAGTGTCCAGGGGGGTAATGAGCAGTACTTC.

The chain couples TRBV2 to TRBJ1-5; unclear D gene. The germline V gene encodes CDR1 SNHLY and CDR2 FYNNEI. The CDR3 runs to 14 residues. V was pared by 0 bases and J by 4 bases, with 7 bases between. CDR3 loop: CASSEALLNQPQHF. The CDR3 DNA follows: TGTGCCAGCAGTGAAGCGCTTCTGAATCAGCCCCAGCATTTT.

This clonotype appeared a few times. The chain has TRBV10-2 and TRBJ2-1, with TRBD2 identical over 14 bases. V lost 7 bases, J lost 10 bases, and 9 bases stayed unmatched. Looked up from germline, CDR1 is WSHSY and CDR2 is SAAADI. The CDR3 spans 15 residues. CDR3 coding DNA: TGCGCCAGCACCTCGGGACTAGCGGGAGTCAGGGAGCAGTTCTTC. Residues: CASTSGLAGVREQFF.

This clonotype is labeled as medium-sized. The rearrangement joins TRBV19 to TRBJ2-1, with D possibly TRBD2 on 6 matching bases. This CDR3 has 15 amino acids. The ends were cut back, 1 base at V and 9 bases at J, with 16 bases in the middle. From germline, CDR1 is LNHDA and CDR2 SQIVND (reference sequence). The CDR3 coding sequence is TGTGCCAGTAGTATAGCGACGGGAGTAGGGAGTGAGCAGTTCTTC. Translating it yields CASSIATGVGSEQFF.

This clonotype was found many times. Written as DNA, the CDR3 is TGTGCCAGCAGCTTTTGGACAGGGGGGAACTATGGCTACACCTTC. As protein: CASSFWTGGNYGYTF. J is TRBJ1-2 and V is TRBV5-4, with TRBD1 matching over 10 bases. The CDR3 consists of 15 residues. V shed 2 bases and J 2 bases; nucleotides not matched to a gene: 3. Per the germline V gene, CDR1 is SGHNT and CDR2 is YYREEE (reference sequence).

This clonotype is deemed medium-sized. V gene TRBV7-2 combines with J gene TRBJ2-5; D is unresolved. Germline CDR1 and CDR2: SGHTA and FQGNSA. The V gene lost 6 bases and the J gene lost 2 bases, with 4 bases spanning the gap. The CDR3 runs 11 residues. The DNA for the CDR3 is TGTGCCAGCAGGGAACAAGAGACCCAGTACTTC. Amino acids: CASREQETQYF.

Concerning this clonotype itself: A read error is the likely source, as a far larger clone sits one nucleotide away. The CDR3 here is CASSSPHGLGEKLFF. DNA of the CDR3: TGTGCCAGCAGTTCCCCACATGGACTGGGTGAAAAACTGTTTTTT. The J gene is TRBJ1-4, the V gene TRBV6-1; D is ambiguous. The V and J ends lost 5 bases and 7 bases respectively, with 17 bases between them. In germline, CDR1 is MNHNS, CDR2 SASEGT. The CDR3 runs 15 residues.

The chain carries TRBV5-4 and TRBJ2-1; TRBD2 agrees at 10 bases. The J segment lost 10 bases and the V segment lost 7 bases, leaving 11 bases of the junction unmatched. The germline V gene encodes CDR1 SGHNT and CDR2 YYREEE (reference sequence). The CDR3 is 14 amino acids. CDR3 sequence: CASLELAGAREQFF. DNA for the CDR3: TGTGCCAGCTTGGAGCTAGCGGGAGCTCGGGAGCAGTTCTTC.

Judged by abundance, this clonotype is medium-sized. The rearrangement uses TRBV6-2 or TRBV6-3 and TRBJ1-1, with D maybe TRBD1 (5 bases). V was shortened by 0 bases and J by 1 base, with 9 bases between the two germline ends. Germline loops: CDR1 MNHEY, CDR2 SVGEGT. The CDR3 has 15 amino acids. In DNA, the CDR3 is TGTGCCAGCAGTTACTCCGGGACGGGGAACACTGAAGCTTTCTTT. Translated, it gives CASSYSGTGNTEAFF.

The sample holds many counts of this clonotype. The V call is TRBV30, the J call TRBJ2-7, with D possibly TRBD2 on 5 matching bases. V was shortened by 5 bases and J by 3 bases, with 17 bases between the two germline ends. The germline V gene encodes CDR1 GTSNPN and CDR2 SVGIG (reference sequence). The CDR3 contains 14 residues. In nucleotides, the CDR3 is TGTGCCTGGTCCCTGGGCGGGCGGGTCTACGAGCAGTACTTC. Protein product: CAWSLGGRVYEQYF.

This clonotype has at least ten counts. The chain uses TRBV12-3 or TRBV12-4 and TRBJ2-3; 9 positions agree with TRBD2. The CDR3 is 14 residues long. V trimming: 7 bases; J trimming: 2 bases; junction bases outside the gene matches: 4. The CDR3 nucleotides read TGTGCCAGCAAAAGACTAGCGGACACAGATACGCAGTATTTT. Its translation is CASKRLADTDTQYF.

This clonotype was seen repeatedly, ten times or more. The V call is TRBV27, the J call TRBJ2-1; 9 nucleotides agree with TRBD2. With V trimmed by 7 bases and J by 0 bases, 4 bases remained unmatched. This CDR3 comprises 15 residues. The germline gives CDR1 MNHEY, CDR2 SMNVEV (reference sequence). DNA for the CDR3: TGTGCCAGCACCAAGACTAGCGGCTCCTACAATGAGCAGTTCTTC. It translates to CASTKTSGSYNEQFF.

This clonotype occurred once. The V and J genes are TRBV29-1 and TRBJ2-2; TRBD1 might be the D (6 bases). CDR3 length: 20 residues. V shed 4 bases and J shed 3 bases, with 30 bases lying between them. Germline V gives CDR1 SQVTM, CDR2 ANQGSEA. The chain's CDR3 is CSVGGQRQAANYGYTGELFF. The CDR3 DNA follows: TGCAGCGTTGGAGGCCAGAGACAGGCAGCTAACTATGGCTACACCGGGGAGCTGTTTTTT.

This clonotype is medium-sized in the sample. The V call is TRBV7-3, the J call TRBJ1-2; D is possibly TRBD1 (5 bases). The CDR3 totals 13 residues. Trimming took off 2 bases at V and 6 bases at J, with 10 bases between the two ends. Germline CDR1 SGHTA, CDR2 FQGTGA. CDR3 sequence reads: CASSLGGADGYTF. The CDR3 DNA is TGTGCCAGCAGCTTAGGAGGGGCAGATGGCTACACCTTC.

This chain joins TRBV5-6 and TRBJ2-7; 12 bases line up with TRBD1. V lost 4 bases to trimming and J lost 6 bases; unmatched junction nucleotides: 5. The germline CDR1 and CDR2 sequences are SGHDT and YYEEEE. The CDR3 sequence is 14 residues long. The CDR3 loop is CASSPGQGAGEQYF. The CDR3 bases are TGTGCCAGCAGCCCGGGACAGGGGGCTGGCGAGCAGTACTTC.

In its sample, this clonotype ranks as medium-sized. The chain links TRBV19 to TRBJ2-7, with TRBD1 matching 7 bases. Unmatched junction bases numbered 15, after V lost 4 bases and J lost 6 bases. From germline, CDR1 is LNHDA and CDR2 SQIVND (reference sequence). The CDR3 loop spans 16 amino acids. The CDR3: CASSRVTTGQYFEQYF. The CDR3 nucleotides are TGTGCCAGTAGTAGGGTAACGACAGGGCAGTACTTCGAGCAGTACTTC.

This clonotype has just a few counts. A single base is all that separates this from a far larger clone, so a read error is likely. The chain employs TRBV7-2 and TRBJ2-1; 14 bases match TRBD2. Germline V gene lookup returns CDR1 SGHTA and CDR2 FQGNSA. Germline trimming cut 1 base from V and 10 bases from J; bases unmatched to any gene: 3. The CDR3 sequence is 15 residues long. CDR3: CASSLGTSGGYEQFF. CDR3 bases: TGTGCCAGCAGCTTAGGGACTAGCGGGGGGTACGAGCAGTTCTTC.

This clonotype was recorded many times. The gene calls are TRBV6-2 or TRBV6-3 and TRBJ1-5; TRBD1 matches at 8 bases. J gave up 7 bases and V 6 bases, and 8 bases lay outside the gene matches. CDR1 is MNHEY, CDR2 SVGEGT, per germline. CDR3 length: 14 amino acids. The CDR3 loop reads CASSRRTGLQPQHF. In nucleotides, the CDR3 is TGTGCCAGCAGCCGACGGACAGGGTTACAGCCCCAGCATTTT.

By sample share, this clonotype is medium-sized. As DNA, the CDR3 is TGCAGCGTTGCGGGCAGGACAGGAGGGGTCACTGAAGCTTTCTTT. Amino acids: CSVAGRTGGVTEAFF. This chain uses TRBV29-1 with TRBJ1-1, with 7 bases that match TRBD1. CDR3 length: 15 residues. V gave up 4 bases and J gave up 4 bases; unmatched junction bases: 12. From germline, CDR1 is SQVTM and CDR2 ANQGSEA.

This clonotype was seen more than once but under ten times. V is TRBV5-4 and J is TRBJ2-7, with D hard to call. From germline, CDR1 is SGHNT and CDR2 YYREEE (reference sequence). This CDR3 comprises 15 residues. V lost 4 bases and J 1 base, leaving 15 bases between the germline ends. CDR3 region: CASSPSAGRSYEQYF. The CDR3 bases are TGTGCCAGCAGCCCCAGCGCCGGGCGGTCCTACGAGCAGTACTTC.

This clonotype was seen at least ten times. Written as DNA, the CDR3 is TGTGCCTGGAGTGTTTGGGGGTTTAACACTGAAGCTTTCTTT. Its translation is CAWSVWGFNTEAFF. The chain is built from TRBV30 and TRBJ1-1; TRBD1 might be the D (5 bases). This CDR3 comprises 14 residues. Per the germline V gene, CDR1 is GTSNPN and CDR2 is SVGIG (reference sequence). V lost 0 bases to trimming and J lost 2 bases, with 10 bases between them.

Many counts were recorded for this clonotype. This sequence joins TRBV18 and TRBJ2-7; no clear D gene. Between the trimmed V and J ends, which lost 3 bases and 4 bases, there was a span of 13 bases. The CDR3 has 14 residues. CDR1 and CDR2 (germline): KGHSH, LQKENI. The CDR3 is CASSPPGNPYEQYF. Here the CDR3 DNA reads TGTGCCAGCTCACCCCCAGGTAACCCTTACGAGCAGTACTTC.

This clonotype has ten or more counts. This chain links TRBV15 with TRBJ1-5, with D possibly matching TRBD1 (5 bases). The CDR3 sequence is 15 residues long. The germline gives CDR1 LNHNV, CDR2 YYDKDF (reference sequence). Trimming cost V 1 base and J 4 bases, with 11 bases left between them. Written as DNA, the CDR3 is TGTGCCACCAGCAGAGTGGGGACGGGGAATCAGCCCCAGCATTTT. This encodes CATSRVGTGNQPQHF.

This clonotype was found many times. This chain connects TRBV7-3 to TRBJ1-2; tentative D call: TRBD1 (5 bases). V was trimmed by 4 bases and J by 1 base, leaving 19 bases between them. CDR1 is SGHTA, CDR2 FQGTGA, per germline. The CDR3 is 17 amino acids. The CDR3 protein is CASSSIPGDRGNYGYTF. CDR3 sequence (DNA): TGTGCCAGCAGCTCAATCCCCGGCGACAGAGGTAACTATGGCTACACCTTC.

This rearrangement joins TRBV20-1 to TRBJ1-1, with 7 bases fitting TRBD1. J lost 3 bases, V lost 1 base, and 8 bases had no gene match. CDR3 length equals 15 residues. The V gene's germline CDR1 is DFQATT and CDR2 SNEGSKA (reference sequence). This chain's CDR3 is CSARVTGWLDTEAFF. CDR3 bases: TGCAGTGCTAGAGTGACAGGGTGGTTGGACACTGAAGCTTTCTTT.